This TCR beta chain stems from a study of follicular helper T cells after annual influenza vaccination listed by TCRdb under 2017. The study in broad terms: Blood was collected on days 0, 7 and 28 after each seasonal influenza vaccination. To look at recall of cTfh clones, some subjects were tracked through successive annual vaccinations covering the 2013-2014, 2014-2015 and 2015-2016 seasons. The 2015 samples were processed right after collection, while the 2013-2014 samples were cryopreserved. Multi-year samples were available from six subjects, with four subjects covering two vaccination seasons and two subjects covering three seasons. One week after vaccination, a second recruited cohort of 12 subjects (Table S1) displayed a similar ICOS+CD38+ cTfh response.

A remark on this clone: No cognate antigen has been identified for it. No per-base quality is available; no much larger clone lies one base away.

The time point label on this specimen signifies: 2013-2014 season, 7 days after vaccination. Seasonal inactivated influenza vaccine (Fluvarix) was administered to adults, and sorted blood CD4 subsets were tracked by TCRB sequencing before and after vaccination. To be eligible, subjects had to live in the community and must not have received influenza vaccine in the previous 6 months. Reasons for exclusion included contraindications to influenza vaccine, substance abuse, HIV/AIDS, active malignancy, immunomodulatory medication, and active illness such as respiratory infection. At each time point, somewhere between roughly 40 and 100 mL of blood was taken. PBMC were isolated using Ficoll-Paque PLUS or SepMate separation. As a comparison non-Tfh subset, CXCR5- memory CD4 T cells were sorted. Cell subsets were sorted from PBMC on a BD FACS Aria before DNA extraction. CDR1 and CDR2 are drawn from the germline V gene: SGHRS, YFSETQ. From the cysteine through the phenylalanine, the CDR3 covers 16 amino acids. The entry retains the CDR3 DNA only, 48 bases that are in frame from base 1. The V end loses 4 bases and the J end loses 2 bases, and a stretch of 17 bases separates them.

Points the paper makes about the study in general: Only about 9.5-22% of analyzed cells yielded productive TCRB sequences, so sampling of rare clonotypes was not possible. Day 7 ICOS+CD38+ clones were most often found later in ICOS-CD38- cTfh, suggesting that subset may serve as a memory reservoir. Successive annual vaccinations recalled a recurring oligoclonal ICOS+CD38+ cTfh response that included tetramer and AIM influenza-specific clonotypes. ICOS+CD38+ cTfh clonality correlated with the frequency of that population, and its change correlated with the change in circulating plasmablast frequency. When influenza clone enrichment was assessed, the possibility that the much larger non-cTfh compartments were undersampled could not be excluded.

The library was built by means of the immunoSEQ multiplex PCR assay. Adaptive Biotechnologies handled the TCRB amplification, library preparation, sequencing and preliminary bioinformatics at Survey level resolution. In the paper's pipeline: Clonality was computed in R as 1 minus normalized Shannon entropy; the Gini index was calculated with the R package ineq. To get the overlap score, the summed counts of shared sequences were divided by the total counts of all sequences in both of the compared samples. Shared-clonotype significance used Fisher's exact test assuming a theoretical repertoire of 10^7 TCRB sequences. This is the immuneACCESS table as TCRdb keeps it, with only in-frame sequences that have V and J called. A part of the clones is gone; compared with another copy, unresolved V genes explain less than half, and the rest is unexplained. V and J calls and clone size are copied from that table; D and trimming were computed from the DNA. Recorded for this sample are 9,000 to 10,000 clones; approximately 83% of them occurred a single time. The ten most abundant clones make up approximately 0.58% of the sample.

Here the sequenced sample was CXCR5- memory CD4+ T cells sorted from blood, taken 7 days after influenza vaccination. Explained via the paper, the cell subset or site label denotes: CXCR5- memory CD4 T cells. The sequence links TRBV5-1 to TRBJ2-3; matching of 7 bases hints at TRBD1 as the D gene. This receptor was obtained from an adult who received the influenza vaccine. The CDR3: CASSPGDRHSTDTQYF. The DNA sequence reads TGCGCCAGCAGCCCGGGGGACAGACATTCCACAGATACGCAGTATTTT. Reference TRBV5-1 and TRBJ2-3 genes cover what lies past the CDR3, so the full variable domain is KAGVTQTPRYLIKTRGQQVTLSCSPISGHRSVSWYQQTPGQGLQFLFEYFSETQRNKGNFPGRFSGRQFSNSRSEMNVSTLELGDSALYLCASSPGDRHSTDTQYFGPGTRLTVL.